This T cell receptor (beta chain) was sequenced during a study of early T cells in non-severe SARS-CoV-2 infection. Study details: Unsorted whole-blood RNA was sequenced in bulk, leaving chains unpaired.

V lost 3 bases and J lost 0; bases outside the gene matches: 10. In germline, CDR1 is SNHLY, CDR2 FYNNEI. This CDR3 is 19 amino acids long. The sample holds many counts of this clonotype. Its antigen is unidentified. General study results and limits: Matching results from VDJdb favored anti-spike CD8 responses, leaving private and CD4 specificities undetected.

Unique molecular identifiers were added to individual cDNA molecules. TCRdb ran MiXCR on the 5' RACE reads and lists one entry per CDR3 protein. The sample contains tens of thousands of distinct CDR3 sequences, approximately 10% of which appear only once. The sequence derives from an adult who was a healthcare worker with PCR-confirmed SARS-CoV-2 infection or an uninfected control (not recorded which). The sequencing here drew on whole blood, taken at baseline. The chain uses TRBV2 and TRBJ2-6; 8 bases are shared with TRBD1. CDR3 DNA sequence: TGTGCCAGCAGTGATCGAGGCCAGGGGGCACCCTCTGGGGCCAACGTCCTGACTTTC. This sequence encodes CASSDRGQGAPSGANVLTF.